These T cell receptor beta chains were read from a single sample in a study of response to subunit inactivated influenza vaccine. Via MiXCR, TCRdb re-called the RT-PCR reads, giving one row per CDR3 protein. The sample shows fewer than 550,000 distinct CDR3 sequences, roughly 25% of them seen only once. The sample was CD4+ T cells sorted from PBMCs, taken about 5 days after vaccination. The receptors here all came from a middle-aged man who received an inactivated influenza vaccine. CDR3s include the opening cysteine and the closing phenylalanine or tryptophan. The order of the fields is D gene, clone size, J gene, V gene, CDR3 DNA, CDR3 protein. The D gene is left open where the match is weak. Size values are once, few and many counts, or a class for expanded clones, and some rows have none.

NA NA TRBJ1-3 TRBV13 TGTGCCAGCAGCTTAAATAGGCCAGGTGGAAACACTATATATTTT CASSLNRPGGNTIYF
NA NA TRBJ1-1 TRBV12-3/TRBV12-4 TGTGCCAGCAGTTTAGTTGGCGGGGGAGCTTTCTTT CASSLVGGGAFF
NA NA TRBJ1-1 TRBV20-1 TGCAGTGAGTTTGGGGGGTTGAAAGCTTTCTTT CSEFGGLKAFF
TRBD2 NA TRBJ2-7 TRBV5-1 TGCGCCAGCAGCTACGGACTAGCGGATTTAGGTTCCTACGAGCAGTACTTC CASSYGLADLGSYEQYF
NA few TRBJ2-7 TRBV4-3 TGCGCCAGCAGCCAACTGGACAGATGGGGCTACGAGCAGTACTTC CASSQLDRWGYEQYF
NA NA TRBJ2-2 TRBV6-2/TRBV6-3 TGTGCCAGCAGTTACCGGGGCCTGAGGGGTGGCACCGGGGAGCTGTTTTTT CASSYRGLRGGTGELFF
NA many TRBJ2-7 TRBV5-1 TGCGCCAGCAGCCTTCAGGGTCAGGGCTACGAGCAGTACTTC CASSLQGQGYEQYF
NA NA TRBJ1-6 TRBV12-3/TRBV12-4 TGTGCCAGCGGACTTCCACCTGTGGGCCTCCACTTT CASGLPPVGLHF
NA many TRBJ2-3 TRBV5-6 TGTGCCAGCAGCTTGATCGTGACAAGCACAGATACGCAGTATTTT CASSLIVTSTDTQYF
NA few TRBJ2-3 TRBV18 TGTGCCAGCTCATCTATGACGGGAGATACGCAGTATTTT CASSSMTGDTQYF
TRBD1 NA TRBJ2-2 TRBV5-1 TGCGCCAGCAGCCCGGGACAGTTTGTGGCCGGGGAGCTGTTTTTT CASSPGQFVAGELFF
NA NA TRBJ1-1 TRBV5-1 TGCGCCAGCAGCTTGGCAGGGAACATGAACACTGAAGCTTTCTTT CASSLAGNMNTEAFF
TRBD1 NA TRBJ2-1 TRBV5-1 TGCGCCAGCAGCACCGGACAGGGGATCGGCTCCTACAATGAGCAGTTCTTC CASSTGQGIGSYNEQFF
TRBD2 few TRBJ2-7 TRBV7-2 TGTGCCAGCAGCTTACTAGCGGGCCCATCCTACGAGCAGTACTTC CASSLLAGPSYEQYF
TRBD2 NA TRBJ2-3 TRBV12-3/TRBV12-4 TGTGCCAGCAGACTCTCAAGCGGGAGGGGTGATACGCAGTATTTT CASRLSSGRGDTQYF
NA few TRBJ2-5 TRBV7-8 TGTGCCAGCAGCTTAATGCAGACCCAGTACTTC CASSLMQTQYF
TRBD1 NA TRBJ1-1 TRBV20-1 TGCAGTGCTAGAGAGACAGGGTGGCGGAACACTGAAGCTTTCTTT CSARETGWRNTEAFF
NA NA TRBJ1-2 TRBV2 TGTGCCAGCATTAACGACAGGTCCGCGAATGGCTACACCTTC CASINDRSANGYTF
TRBD1 few TRBJ2-5 TRBV7-9 TGTGCCAGCAGCGCAGGGGGAACGGGGACCCAGTACTTC CASSAGGTGTQYF
TRBD2 NA TRBJ2-7 TRBV18 TGTGCCAGCTCACCGCGGAGCTCTACACTCCCGGGACTAGGGCACGAGCAGTACTTC CASSPRSSTLPGLGHEQYF
TRBD1 NA TRBJ1-6 TRBV12-3/TRBV12-4 TGTGCCAGCAAGGACAGGGGCTCACCCCTCCACTTT CASKDRGSPLHF
TRBD1 NA TRBJ1-6 TRBV7-2 TGTGCCAGCAGCTTAGTGGGACAGGGCAATTCACCCCTCCACTTT CASSLVGQGNSPLHF
NA few TRBJ2-6 TRBV20-1 TGCAGTGCTAGAGTAGGGGGCTCTGGGGCCAACGTCCTGACTTTC CSARVGGSGANVLTF
NA NA TRBJ2-7 TRBV15 TGTGCCACCAGCAAAAGAGCCAGGGGCTACGAGCAGTACTTC CATSKRARGYEQYF
TRBD1 few TRBJ2-1 TRBV5-1 TGCGCCAGCAGCGCGGGACAGGGGACCTACAATGAGCAGTTCTTC CASSAGQGTYNEQFF
NA few TRBJ2-1 TRBV7-2 TGTGCCAGCAGCTTAGCGCGGAGCGGAGAAGGGTTCTTC CASSLARSGEGFF
TRBD2 NA TRBJ2-5 TRBV29-1 TGCAGCGTTGGGACTAGCGGGAGCCCCGGGGAGACCCAGTACTTC CSVGTSGSPGETQYF
NA NA TRBJ2-5 TRBV29-1 TGCAGCGTTGAAGCAAACCCAGGGGCAGAGACCCAGTACTTC CSVEANPGAETQYF
NA NA TRBJ1-4 TRBV12-3/TRBV12-4 TGTGCCAGCAGTCCTGGTTTAGGGACTAATGAAAAACTGTTTTTT CASSPGLGTNEKLFF
NA few TRBJ2-7 TRBV5-5 TGTGCCAGCAGCTTGGACCAGGCAACCTACGAGCAGTACTTC CASSLDQATYEQYF
TRBD1 many TRBJ2-7 TRBV29-1 TGCAGCGTGGGACAGGGGGGCGAGCAGTACTTC CSVGQGGEQYF
NA few TRBJ1-1 TRBV5-1 TGCGCCAGCAGCCCGGAGACAGGGAACACTGAAGCTTTCTTT CASSPETGNTEAFF
NA NA TRBJ2-7 TRBV5-1 TGCGCCAGCAGCTGGGGGACCGCAGCCTACGAGCAGTACTTC CASSWGTAAYEQYF
NA few TRBJ1-5 TRBV5-1 TGCGCCAGCAGCTTGGCCTGGCTCGGGGTAGTGAGGGCCCAGCATTTT CASSLAWLGVVRAQHF
NA NA TRBJ1-2 TRBV20-1 TGCAGTGCTTTTTACGACAGTCGCGGCTACACCTTC CSAFYDSRGYTF
TRBD2 NA TRBJ2-4 TRBV5-6 TGTGCCAGCAGCTTGGTAATACAGAGCGGGAGGGGTTCAAACATTCAGTACTTC CASSLVIQSGRGSNIQYF
TRBD1 few TRBJ1-2 TRBV29-1 TGCAGCGTTGTCCAGTCGGGACAGGGGGCTATCGGTTACACCTTC CSVVQSGQGAIGYTF
TRBD1 NA TRBJ2-5 TRBV10-3 TGTGCCATCAGTGAGTCCGGGACAGCTCAGGAGACCCAGTACTTC CAISESGTAQETQYF
TRBD2 NA TRBJ2-7 TRBV12-3/TRBV12-4 TGTGCCAGCAGGGGTAAATCCCTAGCGGGACCCTACGAGCAGTACTTC CASRGKSLAGPYEQYF
NA NA TRBJ2-7 TRBV28 TGTGCCAGCGTCAGGCCTCCCTACGAGCAGTACTTC CASVRPPYEQYF
NA few TRBJ2-3 TRBV4-3 TGCGCCAGCAGCCAAGAATTAGGGGGTAGCACAGATACGCAGTATTTT CASSQELGGSTDTQYF
NA few TRBJ2-7 TRBV20-1 TGCAGTGCTTTCTCCAGCGGGCATGACTACGAGCAGTACTTC CSAFSSGHDYEQYF
NA few TRBJ2-5 TRBV20-1 TGCAGTGCAAGGGACTTCTCACTGTACCAAGAGACCCAGTACTTC CSARDFSLYQETQYF
TRBD2 NA TRBJ2-1 TRBV9 TGTGCCAGCTCCGCTAGCGGGAGTATCTACAATGAGCAGTTCTTC CASSASGSIYNEQFF
NA NA TRBJ2-1 TRBV6-5 TGTGCCAGCGGGTCTGTGGATGAGCAGTTCTTC CASGSVDEQFF